A single sample is the source of the 24 T cell receptor beta chains below, sequenced in a study of OX40 agonist ivuxolimab in advanced cancers. Sequencing was performed with immunoSEQ multiplex PCR; in TCRdb, only in-frame clones are kept and a portion is missing. This sample has about 82,000 clones, with more than 85% found just once. This specimen consisted of CD4+ or CD8+ T cells sorted from blood, obtained in a trial of the OX40 agonist ivuxolimab. Receptor source: an adult with an advanced solid tumor such as melanoma, head and neck, liver or kidney cancer.

V gene TRBV21-1 combines with J gene TRBJ2-3; the table's TRBD2 call for D was not verified on the DNA. TRBV21-1 is shown as a pseudogene. CDR3 length: 16 residues. CDR3 amino acids: CASSKPLGTQTDTQYF. The CDR3 region has the DNA TGTGCCAGCAGCAAACCACTCGGGACTCAAACAGATACGCAGTATTTT.

This clone was detected only once. The V call is TRBV19, the J call TRBJ1-3, with a weak D call TRBD1 (5 bases). Germline V gene sequence: CDR1 LNHDA, CDR2 SQIVND (reference sequence). The V end was cut by 3 bases, the J end by 0 bases, with 12 bases between. This CDR3 has 16 amino acids. The CDR3 spells CASSMMTAISGNTIYF. The CDR3 DNA reads as TGTGCCAGTAGTATGATGACAGCCATCTCTGGAAACACCATATATTTT.

The CDR3 DNA is TGTGCCAGCACCGGTGGCAGGGCCTACGAGCAGTACTTC. Translation gives CASTGGRAYEQYF. V is TRBV6-1 and J is TRBJ2-7; possibly TRBD1 for D (5 bases). This CDR3 has 13 amino acids. Germline assignment: CDR1 MNHNS and CDR2 SASEGT. V was shortened by 7 bases and J by 2 bases, with 12 bases between the two germline ends.

The chain employs TRBV11-2 and TRBJ1-2; the D is unclear. This CDR3 spans 14 amino acids. With 1 base removed from V and 2 bases from J, the gap between germline ends came to 8 bases. Germline V gene sequence: CDR1 SGHAT, CDR2 FQNNGV. CDR3 in amino acids: CASSLGAENYGYTF. As DNA, the CDR3 is TGTGCCAGCAGCTTAGGTGCGGAAAACTATGGCTACACCTTC.

This clone was detected once. The rearrangement joins TRBV7-9 to TRBJ1-2; D is possibly TRBD1 (5 bases). The CDR3 is 16 residues long. Germline values: CDR1 SEHNR, CDR2 FQNEAQ (reference sequence). V lost 5 bases, J lost 3 bases, and 19 bases lay in between. CDR3 amino acids: CASSRDRAPNHYGYTF. The CDR3 coding sequence is TGTGCCAGCAGCCGAGACAGAGCACCTAACCACTATGGCTACACCTTC.

This chain connects TRBV30 to TRBJ2-3; TRBD2 matches at 7 bases. The CDR3 covers 14 residues. V was clipped by 5 bases and J by 4 bases; unmatched bases: 9. Germline values: CDR1 GTSNPN, CDR2 SVGIG (reference sequence). CDR3 coding DNA: TGTGCCTGGCAGACTAGCCACGGGGCAGATACGCAGTATTTT. This gives the protein CAWQTSHGADTQYF.

The V call is TRBV5-5, the J call TRBJ2-7, with TRBD2 matching 8 bases. This CDR3 is built from 13 residues. Germline-derived CDR1 and CDR2 are SGHKS and YYEKEE (reference sequence). V lost 4 bases to trimming and J lost 12 bases; unmatched junction nucleotides: 12. CDR3 DNA sequence: TGTGCCAGCAGCGCCCTGGCGGGAGGCTCCTGGTACTTC. This gives the protein CASSALAGGSWYF.

The J gene is TRBJ1-1, the V gene TRBV11-3, with D hard to call. Germline-derived CDR1 and CDR2 are SGHNT and YENEEA. The V and J ends lost 1 base and 3 bases respectively, with 12 bases between them. The CDR3 extends over 15 amino acids. DNA for the CDR3: TGTGCCAGCAGCTTAGGGGAAGGCCACCACACTGAAGCTTTCTTT. It translates to CASSLGEGHHTEAFF.

The rearrangement uses TRBV5-5 and TRBJ1-1, with 8 nucleotides matching TRBD1. Losses at the gene ends were 0 bases for V and 4 bases for J; bases not matched to a gene: 8. CDR3 size: 16 residues. Germline V lookup: CDR1 SGHKS, CDR2 YYEKEE (reference sequence). This chain's CDR3 is CASSLAGGRGSTEAFF. The CDR3 nucleotides read TGTGCCAGCAGCTTGGCAGGGGGCCGTGGGAGCACTGAAGCTTTCTTT. Using reference TRBV5-5 and TRBJ1-1 for the parts outside the CDR3, the full variable domain is DAGVTQSPTHLIKTRGQQVTLRCSPISGHKSVSWYQQVLGQGPQFIFQYYEKEERGRGNFPDRFSARQFPNYSSELNVNALLLGDSALYLCASSLAGGRGSTEAFFGQGTRLTVV.

This rearrangement joins TRBV10-1 to TRBJ1-3; D is possibly TRBD1 (6 bases). V gave up 2 bases and J gave up 3 bases, with 14 bases separating them. Germline V lookup: CDR1 WNHNN, CDR2 SYGVQD (reference sequence). The CDR3 runs to 16 residues. The CDR3 DNA reads as TGCGCCAGCAGTGAGGGACTCCAGGGGATTGGAAACACCATATATTTT. Its translation: CASSEGLQGIGNTIYF.

V gene TRBV6-5 combines with J gene TRBJ2-2; D is unclear. Germline CDR1 MNHEY, CDR2 SVGAGI. The CDR3 extends over 14 amino acids. Deletions cut 2 bases from V and 2 bases from J, with 6 bases between. Here the CDR3 reads CASSYTLNTGELFF. CDR3 sequence (DNA): TGTGCCAGCAGTTACACACTAAACACCGGGGAGCTGTTTTTT.

The sample holds one count of this clone. V is TRBV20-1 and J is TRBJ2-7; no reliable D call. The CDR3 is 11 amino acids. Germline-derived CDR1 and CDR2 are DFQATT and SNEGSKA (reference sequence). Trimming stripped 0 bases from V and 6 bases from J, with 6 bases between. The CDR3 DNA sequence: TGCAGTGCTAGAGATCTGGGCGAGCAGTACTTC. Translated: CSARDLGEQYF.

The chain uses TRBV6-1 and TRBJ1-2, with 7 bases fitting TRBD1. This CDR3 contains 16 residues. Trimming removed 0 bases from V and 4 bases from J; junction bases left unmatched: 8. CDR1 MNHNS and CDR2 SASEGT come from the germline V gene. The CDR3 coding sequence is TGTGCCAGCAGTGAAGCGACAGGGAACCCGGGCTATGGCTACACCTTC. Protein sequence: CASSEATGNPGYGYTF.

This clone was counted a single time. The CDR3, as DNA: TGTGCCAGCAGCTACGGACAGGGGATGGAGACCCAGTACTTC. Residues: CASSYGQGMETQYF. J is TRBJ2-5 and V is TRBV11-1; 9 positions agree with TRBD1. The CDR3 is 14 residues long. Germline CDR1 SGHAT, CDR2 FQDESV (reference sequence). With V trimmed by 4 bases and J by 5 bases, 5 bases remained unmatched.

The chain couples TRBV25-1 to TRBJ1-5; 8 nucleotides line up with TRBD1. Trimming took 3 bases from V and 6 from J; bases not matched to a gene: 4. Germline CDR1 and CDR2: MGHDK and SYGVNS. There are 14 residues in the CDR3. Written as DNA, the CDR3 is TGTGCCAGCAGTGAGACAGGGGTGATTCAGCCCCAGCATTTT. Its protein is CASSETGVIQPQHF.

The table lists this clone with a count of one. The J gene is TRBJ1-3, the V gene TRBV18, with D perhaps TRBD1 (5 bases). Germline CDR1 reads KGHSH; CDR2 reads LQKENI. The CDR3 loop spans 15 amino acids. Between the trimmed V and J ends, which lost 5 bases and 4 bases, there was a span of 15 bases. CDR3 bases: TGTGCCAGCTCAGGTGCCGAGGGGCGCGGAAACACCATATATTTT. Its translation is CASSGAEGRGNTIYF.

This chain uses TRBV7-2 with TRBJ2-7; 7 bases are shared with TRBD2. This CDR3 has 14 amino acids. CDR1 is SGHTA and CDR2 is FQGNSA in the germline V gene. The V gene end was trimmed by 5 bases and the J gene end by 1 base; junction bases not matched to a gene: 5. The CDR3 DNA sequence: TGTGCCAGCAGCCGAATTAGCGGGTCCTACGAGCAGTACTTC. Protein sequence: CASSRISGSYEQYF.

The rearrangement uses TRBV10-1 and TRBJ2-2, with D uncertain. The V end lost 7 bases, the J end lost 1 base, and 10 bases lay between the germline ends. Germline CDR1 reads WNHNN; CDR2 reads SYGVQD (reference sequence). The CDR3 loop spans 14 amino acids. In DNA form, the CDR3 reads TGCGCCAGCATCCTGGACGAGAACACCGGGGAGCTGTTTTTT. It translates to CASILDENTGELFF.

This clone was counted only a few times. The chain is built from TRBV18 and TRBJ1-3; D gene unclear. Deletions cut 1 base from V and 0 bases from J, with 7 bases between. The CDR3 runs to 15 residues. The V gene's germline CDR1 is KGHSH and CDR2 LQKENI. The CDR3, as DNA: TGTGCCAGCTCACCACAGGGCTACTCTGGAAACACCATATATTTT. This encodes CASSPQGYSGNTIYF.

The J gene is TRBJ1-3, the V gene TRBV9; 11 nucleotides match TRBD1. The CDR3 covers 17 residues. Germline V gene lookup returns CDR1 SGDLS and CDR2 YYNGEE. The ends lost 4 bases at V and 3 bases at J; junction bases unmatched: 9. In DNA form, the CDR3 reads TGTGCCAGCAGCACCGGACAGGGGGCGCTTCTTGGAAACACCATATATTTT. Residues: CASSTGQGALLGNTIYF.

The rearrangement uses TRBV7-9 and TRBJ2-7; tentatively, D is TRBD1 (7 bases). The V end lost 1 base, the J end lost 7 bases, and 17 bases lay between the germline ends. Per the germline V gene, CDR1 is SEHNR and CDR2 is FQNEAQ (reference sequence). The CDR3 has 15 residues. The DNA of the CDR3 is TGTGCCAGCAGCTTAGAGTTACAGGGGAGGTTTGAGCAGTACTTC. Translation: CASSLELQGRFEQYF.

J is TRBJ2-4 and V is TRBV5-1; TRBD1 might be the D (5 bases). The CDR3 loop spans 18 amino acids. The germline V and J ends were trimmed by 0 bases and 0 bases, with 16 bases remaining between them. Germline V gene data show CDR1 as SGHRS and CDR2 as YFSETQ. The DNA for the CDR3 is TGCGCCAGCAGCTTGGTGACAGACCCTCGTGAAGCCAAAAACATTCAGTACTTC. Its protein is CASSLVTDPREAKNIQYF.

J is TRBJ2-7 and V is TRBV15; perhaps D is TRBD1 or TRBD2 (6 bases each). The germline CDR1 and CDR2 sequences are LNHNV and YYDKDF (reference sequence). The CDR3 totals 16 residues. Trimming pared 1 base from V and 4 bases from J, leaving 17 bases between. CDR3 sequence (DNA): TGTGCCACCAGCAGAGTCGGTTCGGGGGCGGTTTACGAGCAGTACTTC. This gives the protein CATSRVGSGAVYEQYF.

The CDR3: CASSLGGNNQPQHF. The CDR3 nucleotides are TGTGCCAGCAGCCTCGGGGGGAACAATCAGCCCCAGCATTTT. The V and J genes are TRBV28 and TRBJ1-5, with a possible D match to TRBD1 (5 bases). The germline gives CDR1 MDHEN, CDR2 SYDVKM. Trimming shortened V by 6 bases and J by 3 bases, and 12 bases separated the two germline ends. The CDR3 is 14 amino acids.